Below, one T cell receptor (beta chain) is given with its context. Library construction involved attaching unique molecular identifiers to individual cDNA molecules, which allowed quantitative, reproducible TCR counting. TCRdb reprocessed the RACE reads via MiXCR and lists one record per CDR3 protein. This sample has approximately 90,000 distinct CDR3 sequences; around 12% occur once, and the top ten carry 2.1%. The time point is: patch test 1, 2 weeks after DPC sensitization. Treatment indicated: therapeutic diphenylcyclopropenone sensitization with weekly scalp DPC. Participating donors were patients with alopecia, aged 18 to 70 years, considered appropriate candidates for DPC. Looked up from germline, CDR1 is MRHNA and CDR2 is SNTAGT. This CDR3 region has 16 residues. The V end was cut by 11 bases, the J end by 3 bases, with 25 bases between. This sample was taken from a study of human T cells and chemical hapten exposure. Study-wide context: Upper back patch tests used 0.01% DPC, scored after 6 days. TCR yield per sample varied, mainly due to pooled library volumes.

The sequenced sample was whole blood, obtained in connection with sensitization to the hapten diphenylcyclopropenone (DPC). This sequence was found in a woman aged 40 to 49 with alopecia areata. Some clones in this sample may be carry-over from other donors' samples. The chain has TRBV6-4 and TRBJ1-1; D is ambiguous. CDR3 in amino acids: CAANQAEQARDTEAFF. The CDR3 nucleotides are TGTGCCGCTAACCAGGCGGAGCAGGCCCGGGACACTGAAGCTTTCTTT.